This T cell receptor beta chain originates from a study of CD8+ T cells in alopecia areata. Study-wide context: Treated patients were given oral tofacitinib, which was dosed at 5 to 10 mg twice daily. Tofacitinib continued for 6 to 18 months and was then withheld for 6 months. Findings and limits, study-wide: When scalp samples are sequenced, resident alphabeta T cells of normal skin are also captured. For lesional scalp, especially alopecia totalis/universalis, clonality was higher than in normal scalp.

A note on this clone: What it binds is unknown.

The ends were cut back, 7 bases at V and 7 bases at J, with 10 bases in the middle. The germline V gene has CDR1 SGHVS and CDR2 FQNEAQ. This CDR3 is built from 12 residues. Extracted RNA was reverse transcribed into cDNA, the sequencing template. TCRdb's table, derived via immunoSEQ multiplex PCR, lists solely in-frame clones and lacks some. The sample shows some 150,000 clones, about 53% of them seen only once. This receptor was identified in a human donor with alopecia areata. This sequence joins TRBV7-8 and TRBJ2-2; D uncertain. Sequenced material: CD8+ T cells sorted from blood, taken at week 0. The CDR3 bases are TGTGCCAGCACCGGTCTGGACGGGGAGCTGTTTTTT. Residues: CASTGLDGELFF.